Listed below are T cell receptor beta chains from one sample, sequenced in a study of blood T cell repertoires in COVID-19. Produced via immunoSEQ multiplex PCR; TCRdb's table is partial and in-frame only. Seen here are about 95,000 clones, approximately 80% observed once, and the top ten hold roughly 4.8%. Sequencing was performed on peripheral blood. The receptors stem from a man older than 75 with COVID-19, enrolled during active disease. CDR3s include the opening cysteine and the closing phenylalanine or tryptophan. A D gene is named only where the DNA matches it firmly. Rows give clone size only sometimes, using once, few, many, or a class for an expanded clone.

clone_size,v_call,cdr3_length,d_call,j_call,cdr3_nt,cdr3_aa
.,TRBV3-1/TRBV3-2,14,.,TRBJ1-4,TGTGCCAGCAGCCTTCAGGGGTCGGGTGAAAAACTGTTTTTT,CASSLQGSGEKLFF
.,TRBV2,15,TRBD1,TRBJ2-1,TGTGCCAGCAGGGATGGCCAGGGGGCCTACAATGAGCAGTTCTTC,CASRDGQGAYNEQFF
.,TRBV5-6,16,.,TRBJ1-1,TGTGCCAGCAGCTTGGTATTTACCGCAGGGGTCGCTGAAGCTTTCTTT,CASSLVFTAGVAEAFF
few,TRBV18,13,TRBD1,TRBJ1-2,TGTGCCAGCTCACGGGGACAGGGCGGTGGCTACACCTTC,CASSRGQGGGYTF
.,TRBV18,13,TRBD1,TRBJ2-5,TGTGCCAGCTCACCTGGACAGGGGACGACCCAGTACTTC,CASSPGQGTTQYF
.,TRBV6-2/TRBV6-3,16,.,TRBJ2-7,TGTGCCAGCAGTTATGGGCCCAATGTAGAAGGCTACGAGCAGTACTTC,CASSYGPNVEGYEQYF
.,TRBV9,16,TRBD1,TRBJ1-1,TGTGCCAGCAGCGTGGCAGGGGGCGTAGGGAGGACTGAAGCTTTCTTT,CASSVAGGVGRTEAFF
.,TRBV9,14,.,TRBJ2-6,TGTGCCCGCAGCCTACCGGGGGGGGCCAACGTCCTGACTTTC,CARSLPGGANVLTF
.,TRBV11-2,13,.,TRBJ1-2,TGTGCCAGCAGCTTGGCAGGCCCTTATGGCTACACCTTC,CASSLAGPYGYTF
.,TRBV19,12,.,TRBJ1-1,TGTGCCAGTAGTATCGTAGGGGTTGGGGCTTTCTTT,CASSIVGVGAFF
few,TRBV27,13,.,TRBJ2-1,TGTGCCAGCAACACCGGGGTGAACAATGAGCAGTTCTTC,CASNTGVNNEQFF
.,TRBV19,12,TRBD1,TRBJ1-1,TGTGCCAGTAGTATAAGGGACAGGGAAGCTTTCTTT,CASSIRDREAFF
.,TRBV6-5,15,.,TRBJ1-3,TGTGCCAGCAGTTACTCGTGGAGGGCTGGAAACACCATATATTTT,CASSYSWRAGNTIYF
.,TRBV6-6,15,.,TRBJ1-1,TGTGCCAGCACCCCGCGGGGGCAATCGAACACTGAAGCTTTCTTT,CASTPRGQSNTEAFF
.,TRBV6-1,14,.,TRBJ1-4,TGTGCCAGCAGTGAACCTAATACTAATGAAAAACTGTTTTTT,CASSEPNTNEKLFF
once,TRBV12-3/TRBV12-4,13,TRBD2,TRBJ2-5,TGTGCCAGCACCCCCGGGGGGGAGGAGACCCAGTACTTC,CASTPGGEETQYF
once,TRBV29-1,12,.,TRBJ2-2,TGCAGCGTCGCGAGCGGAGACGGGGAGCTGTTTTTT,CSVASGDGELFF
.,TRBV30,14,TRBD2,TRBJ2-5,TGTGCCTGGAATAGCGGGAGGGCCCAAGAGACCCAGTACTTC,CAWNSGRAQETQYF
.,TRBV11-3,16,.,TRBJ1-3,TGTGCCAGCAGCCGGGGGAACCCTCTCTCTGGAAACACCATATATTTT,CASSRGNPLSGNTIYF
.,TRBV7-2,18,TRBD2,TRBJ2-7,TGTGCCAGCAGCTTCCAGACTAGCGGGAGATCCCTGTACTACGAGCAGTACTTC,CASSFQTSGRSLYYEQYF
.,TRBV3-1/TRBV3-2,16,.,TRBJ1-3,TGTGCCAGCAGCCAAGATTGGGGCAGGGCTGGAAACACCATATATTTT,CASSQDWGRAGNTIYF
.,TRBV6-2/TRBV6-3,18,TRBD1,TRBJ1-1,TGTGCCAGCAGTTACTCACCCAACAGGGGGGGAAGAGACACTGAAGCTTTCTTT,CASSYSPNRGGRDTEAFF
.,TRBV7-9,17,TRBD2,TRBJ2-5,TGTGCCAGCAGCTTAGGGGGACTAGCGGGGTACCAAGAGACCCAGTACTTC,CASSLGGLAGYQETQYF
.,TRBV5-6,16,TRBD1,TRBJ2-3,TGTGCCAGCAGCATTGCGCCGGGACAGGGCACAGATACGCAGTATTTT,CASSIAPGQGTDTQYF
once,TRBV18,16,TRBD2,TRBJ2-5,TGTGCCAGCTCACGCCCACTAGCGGGAGCGGGGGAGACCCAGTACTTC,CASSRPLAGAGETQYF
.,TRBV3-1/TRBV3-2,16,TRBD2,TRBJ2-7,TGTGCCAGCAGCCGCAGACCCAGCGGGGGGGTGAACGAGCAGTACTTC,CASSRRPSGGVNEQYF
.,TRBV3-1/TRBV3-2,12,.,TRBJ1-4,TGTGCCAGCAGCCAAGTGACCGGGAAACTGTTTTTT,CASSQVTGKLFF
once,TRBV30,11,.,TRBJ1-1,TGTGCCTGGAGTCCGGGCACTGAAGCTTTCTTT,CAWSPGTEAFF
.,TRBV9,14,TRBD2,TRBJ2-7,TGTGCCAGCAGCACCCGGACTAGCGGGGGCGAGCAGTACTTC,CASSTRTSGGEQYF
.,TRBV6-2/TRBV6-3,15,.,TRBJ2-5,TGTGCCAGCAGTTTCTTCCCGGGGAACCAAGAGACCCAGTACTTC,CASSFFPGNQETQYF
.,TRBV11-2,15,.,TRBJ1-1,TGTGCCAGCAGCTTAAGACAGACCATGAACACTGAAGCTTTCTTT,CASSLRQTMNTEAFF
.,TRBV7-2,13,.,TRBJ2-7,TGTGCCAGCAGCCGGGACTTAAACTACGAGCAGTACTTC,CASSRDLNYEQYF
.,TRBV10-3,12,.,TRBJ1-1,TGTGCCACCCAGGATTCACCGCAGACGGCTTTCTTT,CATQDSPQTAFF
once,TRBV7-2,15,TRBD2,TRBJ2-1,TGTGCCAGCAGCTTATTTGGGACTAGCGATAGTGAGCAGTTCTTC,CASSLFGTSDSEQFF
.,TRBV30,15,TRBD1,TRBJ1-1,TGTGCCTGGAGTGAGACAGGGGGCGCGAACACTGAAGCTTTCTTT,CAWSETGGANTEAFF
.,TRBV19,15,.,TRBJ2-5,TGTGCCAGTAGTAAGGGGCAGGGTCGTCAAGAGACCCAGTACTTC,CASSKGQGRQETQYF
.,TRBV6-5,13,.,TRBJ2-7,TGTGCCAGCGAGGAATACCTTTCCAACGAGCAGTACTTC,CASEEYLSNEQYF
.,TRBV2,13,TRBD2,TRBJ2-1,TGTGCCAGCAGCTTAGCGGGGAACAATGAGCAGTTCTTC,CASSLAGNNEQFF
.,TRBV11-2,16,TRBD1,TRBJ1-2,TGTGCCAGCAGTTTTTTTCCCACAGGGGACAACTATGGCTACACCTTC,CASSFFPTGDNYGYTF
.,TRBV5-1,13,.,TRBJ2-5,TGCGCCAGCAGCGCCGACAGGCGAGAGACCCAGTACTTC,CASSADRRETQYF
.,TRBV7-3,14,TRBD1,TRBJ1-1,TGTGCCAGCATCATCGGACAGGGGGGCACTGAAGCTTTCTTT,CASIIGQGGTEAFF
.,TRBV6-5,15,TRBD1,TRBJ1-1,TGTGCCAGCAGTTATTCCAGACAGGGGACCACTGAAGCTTTCTTT,CASSYSRQGTTEAFF